These T cell receptor beta chains were read from a single sample in a study of blood T cell repertoires in COVID-19. Method: immunoSEQ multiplex PCR; TCRdb's copy keeps in-frame clones and lacks some. Among around 130,000 clones, more than 75% were seen once, and the ten largest hold roughly 3.9%. The sample comprised peripheral blood. The receptors shown here come from a man aged 60-69 years with acute or convalescent COVID-19. Each CDR3 is given with its conserved first and last residue. A D gene is named only where the DNA matches it firmly. Size values are once, few and many counts, or a class for expanded clones, and some rows have none.

clone size,D gene,J gene,V gene,CDR3 DNA,CDR3 protein
few,TRBD2,TRBJ2-2,TRBV7-9,TGTGCCAGCAGGGGGACTAGCGGGAGGAACGCGAACACCGGGGAGCTGTTTTTT,CASRGTSGRNANTGELFF
.,TRBD1,TRBJ1-2,TRBV28,TGTGCCAGCAGTGGACAGGGCGGCTACACCTTC,CASSGQGGYTF
few,TRBD1,TRBJ2-7,TRBV5-1,TGCGCCAGCAGGCCTGGGACAGGGGCCTCCCGCGAGCAGTACTTC,CASRPGTGASREQYF
few,.,TRBJ2-7,TRBV7-2,TGTGCCAGCAACTCTTTGGCAGGACTCTACGAGCAGTACTTC,CASNSLAGLYEQYF
.,.,TRBJ1-5,TRBV7-6,TGTGCCAGCAGCTTAGTAGACAGCGACAATCAGCCCCAGCATTTT,CASSLVDSDNQPQHF
once,TRBD1,TRBJ1-2,TRBV29-1,TGCAGCGTTGAGGACAGGGGCTCCTTGCATGGCTACACCTTC,CSVEDRGSLHGYTF
few,.,TRBJ2-3,TRBV5-1,TGCGCCAGCAGCTCATCTAGCGCTAGCACAGATACGCAGTATTTT,CASSSSSASTDTQYF
.,TRBD1,TRBJ1-5,TRBV19,TGTGCCAGTACCCCGGACAGGAATCAGCCCCAGCATTTT,CASTPDRNQPQHF
.,.,TRBJ1-1,TRBV29-1,TGCAGCGTTATAGGACAAGGGGGGGGTACTGAAGCTTTCTTT,CSVIGQGGGTEAFF
.,TRBD2,TRBJ2-7,TRBV7-9,TGTGCCAGCAGCTCCGAACTAGCGCCAAGCTCCTACGAGCAGTACTTC,CASSSELAPSSYEQYF
.,.,TRBJ1-4,TRBV7-8,TGTGCCAGCAGTTTTCAGGGATTTGAAAAACTGTTTTTT,CASSFQGFEKLFF
.,TRBD2,TRBJ2-7,TRBV7-9,TGTGCCAGCAGCAGGCCGGGAGGGGGCTACGAGCAGTACTTC,CASSRPGGGYEQYF
.,.,TRBJ2-5,TRBV27,TGTGCCAGCACCAAAACAGGGAGCCCCCAAGAGACCCAGTACTTC,CASTKTGSPQETQYF
.,TRBD2,TRBJ2-3,TRBV20-1,TGCAGTGCTAGTCCGGGGGAGGGCGGCACAGATACGCAGTATTTT,CSASPGEGGTDTQYF
few,TRBD2,TRBJ2-3,TRBV6-6,TGTGCCACCGGTGGGCGGGAGGGGGGAACGCAGTATTTT,CATGGREGGTQYF
.,TRBD2,TRBJ2-5,TRBV4-3,TGCGCCAGCAGCCAAGGACTAGCGGGAGAGACCCAGTACTTC,CASSQGLAGETQYF
.,.,TRBJ2-2,TRBV7-2,TGTGCCAGCAGCGCACCGCCGGGGAGCACCGGGGAGCTGTTTTTT,CASSAPPGSTGELFF
.,.,TRBJ1-1,TRBV7-2,TGTGCCAGCAGCACAGTTACACTGAACACTGAAGCTTTCTTT,CASSTVTLNTEAFF
once,TRBD2,TRBJ2-1,TRBV19,TGTGCCAGTGCCCCGACCCAGGGACTAGCGGGACACAATGAGCAGTTCTTC,CASAPTQGLAGHNEQFF
.,TRBD2,TRBJ2-1,TRBV15,TGTGCCACCAGCAGAACTAGCGGGAGGGCCGGGGGGAATGAGCAGTTCTTC,CATSRTSGRAGGNEQFF
.,.,TRBJ2-2,TRBV18,TGTGCCAGCTCACCCAAGGAGACCGGGGAGCTGTTTTTT,CASSPKETGELFF
.,.,TRBJ1-1,TRBV19,TGTGCCAGTAGTATAGAGGGGAGAGGCACTGAAGCTTTCTTT,CASSIEGRGTEAFF
.,.,TRBJ1-4,TRBV30,TGTGCCTGGACTTACCCCGACAGAAATCATGAAAAACTGTTTTTT,CAWTYPDRNHEKLFF
.,TRBD1,TRBJ1-5,TRBV28,TGTGCCAGCAGTTTATCGACAGGGTCCAATCAGCCCCAGCATTTT,CASSLSTGSNQPQHF
.,.,TRBJ1-1,TRBV5-1,TGCGCCAGCAGGGTCAGATCGAACACTGAAGCTTTCTTT,CASRVRSNTEAFF
.,.,TRBJ1-4,TRBV5-5,TGTGCCAGCAGCTTGGGGGGACTTAATGAAAAACTGTTTTTT,CASSLGGLNEKLFF
.,.,TRBJ2-2,TRBV18,TGTGCCAGCTCCCGCCAAGGACACTCGAACACCGGGGAGCTGTTTTTT,CASSRQGHSNTGELFF
.,TRBD1,TRBJ2-2,TRBV19,TGTGCCAGTAGCCCGACAGGGGGCGGCGGGGAGCTGTTTTTT,CASSPTGGGGELFF
.,.,TRBJ1-4,TRBV3-1/TRBV3-2,TGTGCCAGCAGCCAAGGACGGGCAACTAATGAAAAACTGTTTTTT,CASSQGRATNEKLFF
.,TRBD2,TRBJ2-1,TRBV28,TGTGCCAGCAGGAGCGGGGGGGGCTCCTACAATGAGCAGTTCTTC,CASRSGGGSYNEQFF
.,TRBD1,TRBJ1-4,TRBV27,TGTGCCAGCAGCTCCTCGGCCAGGGGGCAAAAACTGTTTTTT,CASSSSARGQKLFF
.,TRBD1,TRBJ1-4,TRBV28,TGTGCCAGCAGTTTTCCGGGACAGCATGAAAAACTGTTTTTT,CASSFPGQHEKLFF
.,.,TRBJ1-5,TRBV15,TGTGCCACCAGCAGAGGAGACAGAAGCAATCAGCCCCAGCATTTT,CATSRGDRSNQPQHF
.,TRBD1,TRBJ1-1,TRBV5-1,TGCGCCAGCAGCCGGGGACAGGGGAACACTGAAGCTTTCTTT,CASSRGQGNTEAFF
.,.,TRBJ2-3,TRBV5-1,TGCGCCAGCAGCTTGGACGGACAGCCTGGCGGTACGCAGTATTTT,CASSLDGQPGGTQYF
once,.,TRBJ2-2,TRBV28,TGTGCCAGCAGTTTATTGGAGAGGGAGCTGTTTTTT,CASSLLERELFF
.,TRBD1,TRBJ2-7,TRBV15,TGTGCCACCAGCTTGGACAGGGGGCTTTACGAGCAGTACTTC,CATSLDRGLYEQYF
.,TRBD2,TRBJ2-7,TRBV15,TGTGCCACCCAGCGGGATACCTCCTACGAGCAGTACTTC,CATQRDTSYEQYF
.,.,TRBJ1-4,TRBV28,TGTGCCAGCAGTTTCACGAGGATCAATGAAAAACTGTTTTTT,CASSFTRINEKLFF
.,.,TRBJ2-3,TRBV5-1,TGCGCCAGCAGCCTGGGATCGACGGGGGCAGATACGCAGTATTTT,CASSLGSTGADTQYF
.,TRBD1,TRBJ2-2,TRBV29-1,TGCAGCGTCCGCGGGACAGGGTTATCCGGGGAGCTGTTTTTT,CSVRGTGLSGELFF
few,.,TRBJ2-1,TRBV6-2/TRBV6-3,TGTGCCAGCAGTTACCCCGGGAGAACCCATAGGTTCTTC,CASSYPGRTHRFF
.,.,TRBJ2-7,TRBV2,TGTGCCAGCAGTGAAGCGCCGGGGTTGGTCGAGCAGTACTTC,CASSEAPGLVEQYF
.,TRBD2,TRBJ2-7,TRBV4-1,TGCGCCAGCAGCCTTGGGACTAGCGGGTCCTACGAGCAGTACTTC,CASSLGTSGSYEQYF
.,.,TRBJ1-4,TRBV19,TGTGCCGCTTCCGGGACAATCAATGAAAAACTGTTTTTT,CAASGTINEKLFF
.,.,TRBJ2-2,TRBV5-8,TGTGCCAGCAGCCGGATAGACAGAGGCCCGAACACCGGGGAGCTGTTTTTT,CASSRIDRGPNTGELFF
.,.,TRBJ1-4,TRBV5-4,TGTGCCAGCAGTAACCGCCCAAGGGGGGGGGAAAAACTGTTTTTT,CASSNRPRGGEKLFF
.,TRBD1,TRBJ1-5,TRBV28,TGTGCCAGCAGTTTCGGGACAGGGAAACAGCCCCAGCATTTT,CASSFGTGKQPQHF
.,TRBD2,TRBJ2-1,TRBV28,TGTGCCAGCAGTTCGGGACTAGCGGGAAACTCCTACAATGAGCAGTTCTTC,CASSSGLAGNSYNEQFF
.,TRBD1,TRBJ1-1,TRBV18,TGTGCCAGCTCACCGGGGACAGGTGGTGGAATGAACACTGAAGCTTTCTTT,CASSPGTGGGMNTEAFF